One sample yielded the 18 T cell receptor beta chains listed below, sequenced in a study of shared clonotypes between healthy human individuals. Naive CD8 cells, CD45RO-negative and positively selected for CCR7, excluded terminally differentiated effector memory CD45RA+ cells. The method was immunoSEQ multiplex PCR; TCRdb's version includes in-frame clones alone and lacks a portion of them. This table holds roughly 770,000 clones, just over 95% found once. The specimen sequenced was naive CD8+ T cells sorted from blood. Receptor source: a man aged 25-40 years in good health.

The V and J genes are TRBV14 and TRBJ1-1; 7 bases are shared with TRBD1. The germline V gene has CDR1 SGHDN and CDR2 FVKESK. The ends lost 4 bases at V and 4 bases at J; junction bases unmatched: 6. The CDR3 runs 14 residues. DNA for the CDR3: TGTGCCAGCAGCCGACAGGGATTGGGCACTGAAGCTTTCTTT. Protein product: CASSRQGLGTEAFF. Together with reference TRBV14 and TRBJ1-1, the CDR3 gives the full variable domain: EAGVTQFPSHSVIEKGQTVTLRCDPISGHDNLYWYRRVMGKEIKFLLHFVKESKQDESGMPNNRFLAERTGGTYSTLKVQPAELEDSGVYFCASSRQGLGTEAFFGQGTRLTVV.

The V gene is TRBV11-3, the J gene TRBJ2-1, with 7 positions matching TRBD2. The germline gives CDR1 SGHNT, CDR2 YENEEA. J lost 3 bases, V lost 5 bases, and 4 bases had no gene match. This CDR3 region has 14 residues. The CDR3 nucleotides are TGTGCCAGCAGCGTGAGCGGGAACTACAATGAGCAGTTCTTC. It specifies CASSVSGNYNEQFF.

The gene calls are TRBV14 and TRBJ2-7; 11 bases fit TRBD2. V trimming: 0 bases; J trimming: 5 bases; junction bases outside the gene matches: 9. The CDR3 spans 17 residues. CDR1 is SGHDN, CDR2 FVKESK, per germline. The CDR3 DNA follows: TGTGCCAGCAGCCAAGACTTTAGGCTAGCGGGAGGTGACGAGCAGTACTTC. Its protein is CASSQDFRLAGGDEQYF.

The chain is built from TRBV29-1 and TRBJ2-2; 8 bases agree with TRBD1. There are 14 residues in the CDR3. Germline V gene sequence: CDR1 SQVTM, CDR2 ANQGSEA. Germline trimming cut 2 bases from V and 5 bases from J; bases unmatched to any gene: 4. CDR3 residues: CSVEIQGVTGELFF. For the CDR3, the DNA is TGCAGCGTTGAAATACAGGGGGTGACCGGGGAGCTGTTTTTT.

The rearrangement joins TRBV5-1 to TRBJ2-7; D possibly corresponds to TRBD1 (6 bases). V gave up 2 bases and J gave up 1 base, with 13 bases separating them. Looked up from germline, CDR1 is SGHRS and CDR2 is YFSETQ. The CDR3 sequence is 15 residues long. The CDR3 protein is CASSFGPGQSYEQYF. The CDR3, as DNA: TGCGCCAGCAGCTTCGGACCGGGACAATCCTACGAGCAGTACTTC.

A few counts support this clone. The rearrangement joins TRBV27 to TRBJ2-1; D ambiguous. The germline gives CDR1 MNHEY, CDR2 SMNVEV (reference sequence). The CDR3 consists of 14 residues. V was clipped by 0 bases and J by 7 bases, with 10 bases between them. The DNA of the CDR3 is TGTGCCAGCAGTTTATCGATTTCCACAAATGAGCAGTTCTTC. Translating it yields CASSLSISTNEQFF.

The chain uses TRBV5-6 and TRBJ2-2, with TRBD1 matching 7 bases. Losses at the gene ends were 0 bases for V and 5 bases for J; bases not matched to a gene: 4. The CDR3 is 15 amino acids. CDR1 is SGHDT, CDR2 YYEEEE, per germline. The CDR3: CASSLEGQKTGELFF. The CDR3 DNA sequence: TGTGCCAGCAGCTTGGAGGGACAGAAGACCGGGGAGCTGTTTTTT.

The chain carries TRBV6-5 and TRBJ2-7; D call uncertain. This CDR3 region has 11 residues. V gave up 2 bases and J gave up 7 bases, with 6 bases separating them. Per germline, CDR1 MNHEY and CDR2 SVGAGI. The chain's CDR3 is CASSYAQEQYF. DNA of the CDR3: TGTGCCAGCAGTTACGCACAAGAGCAGTACTTC.

The CDR3 DNA reads as TGTGCCAGCAGCCAACCCGGGACTAGCGGCCTATACAATGAGCAGTTCTTC. As protein: CASSQPGTSGLYNEQFF. The chain combines TRBV14 with TRBJ2-1; 11 positions match TRBD2. In germline, CDR1 is SGHDN, CDR2 FVKESK. CDR3 length equals 17 residues. Trimming removed 2 bases from V and 4 bases from J; junction bases left unmatched: 7. Full variable domain (rest looked up from reference TRBV14 and TRBJ2-1): EAGVTQFPSHSVIEKGQTVTLRCDPISGHDNLYWYRRVMGKEIKFLLHFVKESKQDESGMPNNRFLAERTGGTYSTLKVQPAELEDSGVYFCASSQPGTSGLYNEQFFGPGTRLTVL.

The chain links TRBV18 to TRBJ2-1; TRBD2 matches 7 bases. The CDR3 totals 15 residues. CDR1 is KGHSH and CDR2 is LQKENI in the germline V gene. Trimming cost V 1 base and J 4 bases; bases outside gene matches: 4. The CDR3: CASSPQRDSYNEQFF. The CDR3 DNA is TGTGCCAGCTCACCACAGCGGGATTCGTACAATGAGCAGTTCTTC. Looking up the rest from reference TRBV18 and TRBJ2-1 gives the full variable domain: NAGVMQNPRHLVRRRGQEARLRCSPMKGHSHVYWYRQLPEEGLKFMVYLQKENIIDESGMPKERFSAEFPKEGPSILRIQQVVRGDSAAYFCASSPQRDSYNEQFFGPGTRLTVL.

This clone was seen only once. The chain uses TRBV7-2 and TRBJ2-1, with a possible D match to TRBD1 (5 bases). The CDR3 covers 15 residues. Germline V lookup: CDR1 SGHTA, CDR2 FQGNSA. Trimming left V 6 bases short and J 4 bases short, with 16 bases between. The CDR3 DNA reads TGTGCCAGCAGACAAGGGTGGGGCAAATACAATGAGCAGTTCTTC. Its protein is CASRQGWGKYNEQFF. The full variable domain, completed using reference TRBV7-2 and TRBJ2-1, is GAGVSQSPSNKVTEKGKDVELRCDPISGHTALYWYRQSLGQGLEFLIYFQGNSAPDKSGLPSDRFSAERTGGSVSTLTIQRTQQEDSAVYLCASRQGWGKYNEQFFGPGTRLTVL.

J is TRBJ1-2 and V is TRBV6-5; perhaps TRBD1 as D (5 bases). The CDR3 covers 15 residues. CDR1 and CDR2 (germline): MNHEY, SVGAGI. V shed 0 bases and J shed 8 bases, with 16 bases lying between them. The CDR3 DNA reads TGTGCCAGCAGTTACTCGGCAGGGTCGATCCAAGGCTACACCTTC. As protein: CASSYSAGSIQGYTF.

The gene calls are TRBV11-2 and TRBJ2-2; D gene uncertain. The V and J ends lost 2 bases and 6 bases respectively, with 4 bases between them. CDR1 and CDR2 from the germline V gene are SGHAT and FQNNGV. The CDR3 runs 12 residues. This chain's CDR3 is CASSLWAGELFF. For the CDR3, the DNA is TGTGCCAGCAGCTTATGGGCCGGGGAGCTGTTTTTT.

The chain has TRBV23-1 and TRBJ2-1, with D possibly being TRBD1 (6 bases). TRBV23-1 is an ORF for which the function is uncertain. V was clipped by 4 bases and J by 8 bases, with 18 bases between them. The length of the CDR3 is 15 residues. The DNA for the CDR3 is TGCGCCAGCAGTCCAGGGGAAAAAAGCGGCCATGAGCAGTTCTTC. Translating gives CASSPGEKSGHEQFF.

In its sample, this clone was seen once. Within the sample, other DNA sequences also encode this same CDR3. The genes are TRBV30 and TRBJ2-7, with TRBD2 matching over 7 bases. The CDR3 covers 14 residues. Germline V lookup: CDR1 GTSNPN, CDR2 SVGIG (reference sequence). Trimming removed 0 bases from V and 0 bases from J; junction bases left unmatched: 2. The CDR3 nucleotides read TGTGCCTGGAGTGTGGCTAGCGGCTCCTACGAGCAGTACTTC. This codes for CAWSVASGSYEQYF.

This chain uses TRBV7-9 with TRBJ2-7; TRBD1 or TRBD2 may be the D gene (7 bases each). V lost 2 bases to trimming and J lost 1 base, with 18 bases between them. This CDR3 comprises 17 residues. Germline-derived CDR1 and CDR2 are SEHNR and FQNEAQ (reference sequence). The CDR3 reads CASSLKATGEGSYEQYF. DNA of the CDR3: TGTGCCAGCAGCTTAAAGGCAACAGGGGAGGGTTCCTACGAGCAGTACTTC. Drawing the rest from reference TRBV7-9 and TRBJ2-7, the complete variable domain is DTGVSQNPRHKITKRGQNVTFRCDPISEHNRLYWYRQTLGQGPEFLTYFQNEAQLEKSRLLSDRFSAERPKGSFSTLEIQRTEQGDSAMYLCASSLKATGEGSYEQYFGPGTRLTVT.

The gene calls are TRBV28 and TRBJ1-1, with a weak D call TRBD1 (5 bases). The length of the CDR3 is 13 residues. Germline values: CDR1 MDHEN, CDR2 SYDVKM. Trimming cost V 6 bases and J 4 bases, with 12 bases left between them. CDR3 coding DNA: TGTGCCAGCAGGACTGAGGGGCTCACTGAAGCTTTCTTT. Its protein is CASRTEGLTEAFF. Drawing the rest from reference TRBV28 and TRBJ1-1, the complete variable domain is DVKVTQSSRYLVKRTGEKVFLECVQDMDHENMFWYRQDPGLGLRLIYFSYDVKMKEKGDIPEGYSVSREKKERFSLILESASTNQTSMYLCASRTEGLTEAFFGQGTRLTVV.

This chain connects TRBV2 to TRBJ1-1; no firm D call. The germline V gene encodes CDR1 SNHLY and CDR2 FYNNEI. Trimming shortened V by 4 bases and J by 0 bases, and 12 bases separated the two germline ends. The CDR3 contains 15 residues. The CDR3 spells CASSGRLNLNTEAFF. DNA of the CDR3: TGTGCCAGCAGTGGCAGGTTAAACTTGAACACTGAAGCTTTCTTT.